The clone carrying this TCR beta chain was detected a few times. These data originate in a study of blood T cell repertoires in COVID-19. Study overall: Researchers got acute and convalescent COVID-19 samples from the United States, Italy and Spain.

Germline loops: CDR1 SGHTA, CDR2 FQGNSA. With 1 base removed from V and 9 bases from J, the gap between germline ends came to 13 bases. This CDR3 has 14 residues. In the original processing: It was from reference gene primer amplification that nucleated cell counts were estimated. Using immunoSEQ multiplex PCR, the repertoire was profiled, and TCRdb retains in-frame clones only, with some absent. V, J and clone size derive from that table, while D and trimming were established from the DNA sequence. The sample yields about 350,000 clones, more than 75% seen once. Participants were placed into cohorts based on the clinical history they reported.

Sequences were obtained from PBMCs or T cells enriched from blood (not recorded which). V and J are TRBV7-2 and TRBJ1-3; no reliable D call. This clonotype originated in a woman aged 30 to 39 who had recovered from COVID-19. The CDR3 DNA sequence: TGTGCCAGCAGCTTAGATCGCTTAGTACCCACCATATATTTT. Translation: CASSLDRLVPTIYF.